This T cell receptor beta chain originates from a study of T-cell reconstitution after alpha-beta-depleted transplantation in children. Preparation of the TCRbeta library used unique molecular identifiers. TCRdb re-derived calls from the PCR reads in MiXCR, one entry per CDR3 protein. This table holds about 27,000 distinct CDR3 sequences, 15% to 20% found once. Study observations and caveats: Reportedly, alpha-beta T cells present about two months post-transplant originated from several hundred expanded clones of graft origin.

About this clonotype itself: Its antigen is not identified.

Trimming pared 7 bases from V and 5 bases from J, leaving 14 bases between. The V gene's germline CDR1 is MDHEN and CDR2 SYDVKM. CDR3 size: 13 residues. This receptor was taken from a male patient aged 2-9 years who had a stem cell transplant for acute lymphoblastic leukemia, so the T cells may come from the graft donor. The rearrangement uses TRBV28 and TRBJ2-5; D unclear. The material sequenced was PBMCs, mostly from graft donor cells, taken 60 days after TCRalphabeta/CD19-depleted stem cell transplant. CDR3 DNA sequence: TGTGCCAGCACCCCGGGCAGGATCGAGACCCAGTACTTC. Residues: CASTPGRIETQYF.